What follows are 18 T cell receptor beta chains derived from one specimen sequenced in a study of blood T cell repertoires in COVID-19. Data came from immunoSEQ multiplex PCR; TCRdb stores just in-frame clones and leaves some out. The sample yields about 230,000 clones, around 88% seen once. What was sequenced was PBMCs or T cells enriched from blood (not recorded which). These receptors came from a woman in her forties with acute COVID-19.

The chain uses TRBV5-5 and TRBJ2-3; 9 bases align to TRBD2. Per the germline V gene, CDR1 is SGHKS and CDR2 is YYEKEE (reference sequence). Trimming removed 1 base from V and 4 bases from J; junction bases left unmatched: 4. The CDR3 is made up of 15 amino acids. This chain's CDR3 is CASSLTSGRSDTQYF. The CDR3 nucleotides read TGTGCCAGCAGCTTGACTAGCGGGCGATCAGATACGCAGTATTTT.

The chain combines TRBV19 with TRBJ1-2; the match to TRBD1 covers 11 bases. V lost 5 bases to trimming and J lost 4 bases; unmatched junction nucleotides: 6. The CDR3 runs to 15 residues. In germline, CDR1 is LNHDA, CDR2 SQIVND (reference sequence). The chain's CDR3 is CASSVGTGGTYGYTF. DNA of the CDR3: TGTGCCAGTAGTGTCGGGACAGGGGGGACCTATGGCTACACCTTC.

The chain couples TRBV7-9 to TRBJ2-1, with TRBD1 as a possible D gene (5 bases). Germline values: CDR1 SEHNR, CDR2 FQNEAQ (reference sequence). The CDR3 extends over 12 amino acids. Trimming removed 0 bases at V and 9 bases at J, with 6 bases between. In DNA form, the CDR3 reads TGTGCCAGCAGCTTAGCTAGGGGTGAGCAGTTCTTC. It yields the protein CASSLARGEQFF.

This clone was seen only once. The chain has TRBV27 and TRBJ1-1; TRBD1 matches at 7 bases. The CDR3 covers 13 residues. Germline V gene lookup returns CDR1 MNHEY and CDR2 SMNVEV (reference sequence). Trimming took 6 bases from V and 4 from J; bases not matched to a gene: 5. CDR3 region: CASRNRGGTEAFF. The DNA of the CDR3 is TGTGCCAGCAGGAACAGGGGTGGCACTGAAGCTTTCTTT.

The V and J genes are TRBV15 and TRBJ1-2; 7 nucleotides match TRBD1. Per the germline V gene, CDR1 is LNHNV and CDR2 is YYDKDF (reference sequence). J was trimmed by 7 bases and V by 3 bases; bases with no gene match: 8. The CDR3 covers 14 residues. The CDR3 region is CATSSRQGGLGYTF. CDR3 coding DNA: TGTGCCACCAGCAGCAGACAGGGTGGGCTTGGCTACACCTTC. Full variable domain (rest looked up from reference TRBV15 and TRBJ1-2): DAMVIQNPRYQVTQFGKPVTLSCSQTLNHNVMYWYQQKSSQAPKLLFHYYDKDFNNEADTPDNFQSRRPNTSFCFLDIRSPGLGDTAMYLCATSSRQGGLGYTFGSGTRLTVV.

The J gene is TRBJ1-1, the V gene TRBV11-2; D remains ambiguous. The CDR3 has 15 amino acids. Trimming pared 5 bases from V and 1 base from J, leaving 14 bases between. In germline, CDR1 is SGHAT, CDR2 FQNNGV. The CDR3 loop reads CASSQVLQQNTEAFF. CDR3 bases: TGTGCCAGCAGCCAGGTGCTCCAACAGAACACTGAAGCTTTCTTT.

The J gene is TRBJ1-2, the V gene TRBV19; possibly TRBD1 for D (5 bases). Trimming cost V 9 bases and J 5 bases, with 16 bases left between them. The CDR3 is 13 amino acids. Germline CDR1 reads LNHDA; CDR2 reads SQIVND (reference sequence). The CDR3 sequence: CASTEPRGYGYTF. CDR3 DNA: TGTGCCAGCACTGAACCAAGGGGTTATGGCTACACCTTC.

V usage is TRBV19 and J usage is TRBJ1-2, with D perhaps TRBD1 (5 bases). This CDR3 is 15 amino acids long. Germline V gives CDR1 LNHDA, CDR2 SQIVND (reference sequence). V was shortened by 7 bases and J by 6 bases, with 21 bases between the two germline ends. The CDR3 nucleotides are TGTGCCAGTACCTTGCGGGGAGGGGCTCGGGATGGCTACACCTTC. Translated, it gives CASTLRGGARDGYTF.

DNA for the CDR3: TGTGCCTGGAGTCCGACTCCCCATCAGCCCCAGCATTTT. Translated, it gives CAWSPTPHQPQHF. V and J are TRBV30 and TRBJ1-5, with D unresolved. The V and J ends lost 2 bases and 5 bases respectively, with 10 bases between them. The CDR3 extends over 13 amino acids. From germline, CDR1 is GTSNPN and CDR2 SVGIG (reference sequence).

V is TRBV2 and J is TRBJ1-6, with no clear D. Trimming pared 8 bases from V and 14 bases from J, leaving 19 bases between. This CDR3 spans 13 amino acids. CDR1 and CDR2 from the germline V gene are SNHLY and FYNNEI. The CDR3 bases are TGTGCCAGCCTCACCTCCCTGTCTGCGGCCCTCCACTTT. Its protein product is CASLTSLSAALHF.

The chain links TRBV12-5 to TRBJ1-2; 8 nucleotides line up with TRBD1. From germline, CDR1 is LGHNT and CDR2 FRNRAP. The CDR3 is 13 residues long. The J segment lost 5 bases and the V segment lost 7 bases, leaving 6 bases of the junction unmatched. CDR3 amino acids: CASAVDREYGYTF. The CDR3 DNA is TGTGCTAGTGCCGTGGACAGGGAATATGGCTACACCTTC.

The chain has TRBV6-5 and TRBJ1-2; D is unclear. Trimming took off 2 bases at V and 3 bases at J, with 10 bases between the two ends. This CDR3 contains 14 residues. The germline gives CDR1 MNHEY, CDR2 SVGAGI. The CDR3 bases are TGTGCCAGCAGTTACGGTGGGAGGGACTATGGCTACACCTTC. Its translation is CASSYGGRDYGYTF.

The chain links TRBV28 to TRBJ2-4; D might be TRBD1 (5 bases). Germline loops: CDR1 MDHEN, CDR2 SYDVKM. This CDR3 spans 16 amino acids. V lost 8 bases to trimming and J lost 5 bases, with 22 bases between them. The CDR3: CASLPRGRVGENIQYF. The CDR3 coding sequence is TGTGCCAGCCTCCCCCGCGGCAGGGTGGGCGAAAACATTCAGTACTTC.

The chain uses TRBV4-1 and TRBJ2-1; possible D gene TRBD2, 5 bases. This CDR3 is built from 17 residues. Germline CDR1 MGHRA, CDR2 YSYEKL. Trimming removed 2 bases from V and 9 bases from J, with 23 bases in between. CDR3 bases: TGCGCCAGCAGCCAACCCGCGGGTTTAGCGCAGGCCCCTGAGCAGTTCTTC. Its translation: CASSQPAGLAQAPEQFF.

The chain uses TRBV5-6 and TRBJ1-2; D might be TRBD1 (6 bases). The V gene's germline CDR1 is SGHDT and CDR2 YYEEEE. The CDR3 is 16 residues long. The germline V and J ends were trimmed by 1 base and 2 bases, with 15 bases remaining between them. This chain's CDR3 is CASSLTGGVRNYGYTF. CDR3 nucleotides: TGTGCCAGCAGCTTGACGGGGGGCGTACGAAACTATGGCTACACCTTC.

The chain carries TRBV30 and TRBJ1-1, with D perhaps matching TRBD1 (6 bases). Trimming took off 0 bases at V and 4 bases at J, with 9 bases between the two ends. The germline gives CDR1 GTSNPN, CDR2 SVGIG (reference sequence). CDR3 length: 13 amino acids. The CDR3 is CAWSVTGSTEAFF. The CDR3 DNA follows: TGTGCCTGGAGTGTCACAGGGTCCACTGAAGCTTTCTTT.

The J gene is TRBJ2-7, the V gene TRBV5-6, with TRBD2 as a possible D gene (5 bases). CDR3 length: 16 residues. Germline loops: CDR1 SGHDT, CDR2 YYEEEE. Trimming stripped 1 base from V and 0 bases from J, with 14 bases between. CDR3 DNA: TGTGCCAGCAGCTTGAGCGGCGGTTTACCCTCCTACGAGCAGTACGTC. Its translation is CASSLSGGLPSYEQYV.

The CDR3 nucleotides are TGTGCCAGCACAAAGGACAGGGGACAGCCCCAGCATTTT. The encoded protein is CASTKDRGQPQHF. The chain couples TRBV28 to TRBJ1-5; 9 positions agree with TRBD1. V shed 7 bases, J shed 7 bases, and the junction held 5 bases outside the gene matches. Looked up from germline, CDR1 is MDHEN and CDR2 is SYDVKM. This CDR3 has 13 residues. The whole variable domain, filled in from reference TRBV28 and TRBJ1-5, reads DVKVTQSSRYLVKRTGEKVFLECVQDMDHENMFWYRQDPGLGLRLIYFSYDVKMKEKGDIPEGYSVSREKKERFSLILESASTNQTSMYLCASTKDRGQPQHFGDGTRLSIL.